Sequencing of this T cell receptor (beta chain) was carried out in a study of blood T cell repertoires in COVID-19. About the study: Collection of acute and convalescent COVID-19 samples took place in the United States, Italy and Spain. The analysed material was cDNA or gDNA that came from T cells, B-cell-depleted T cells, or PBMCs.

The junction had 18 bases not matched to a gene; V was cut back by 5 bases and J by 7 bases. CDR1 and CDR2 from the germline V gene are MDHEN and SYDVKM. The CDR3 loop spans 17 amino acids. This clone was counted between two and nine times. Data came from immunoSEQ multiplex PCR; TCRdb stores just in-frame clones and leaves some out. This table holds about 210,000 clones, 82% found once. This receptor was obtained from a woman aged 40 to 50 with acute or convalescent COVID-19. The sequenced material came from peripheral blood. This chain connects TRBV28 to TRBJ1-2, with 8 bases fitting TRBD1. The CDR3 DNA reads as TGTGCCAGCAGTCCTGGGACAGGAAGTCCCTCTCTGGGTGGCTACACCTTC. This translates into CASSPGTGSPSLGGYTF.